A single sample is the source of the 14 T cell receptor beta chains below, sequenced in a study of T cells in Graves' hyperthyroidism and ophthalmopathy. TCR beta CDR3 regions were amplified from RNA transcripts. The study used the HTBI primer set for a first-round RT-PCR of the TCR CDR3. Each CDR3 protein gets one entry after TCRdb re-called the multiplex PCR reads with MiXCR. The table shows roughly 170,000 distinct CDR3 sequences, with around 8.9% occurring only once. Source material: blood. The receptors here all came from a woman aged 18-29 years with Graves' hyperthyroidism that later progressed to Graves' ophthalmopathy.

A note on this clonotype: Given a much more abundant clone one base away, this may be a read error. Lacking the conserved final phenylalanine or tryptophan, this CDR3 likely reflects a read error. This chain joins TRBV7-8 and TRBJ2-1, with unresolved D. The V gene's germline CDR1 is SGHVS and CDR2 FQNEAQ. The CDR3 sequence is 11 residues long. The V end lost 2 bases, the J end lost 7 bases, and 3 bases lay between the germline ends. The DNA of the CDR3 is TGTGCCAGCAGCTTATTAAATGAGCAGTTCTCC. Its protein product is CASSLLNEQFS.

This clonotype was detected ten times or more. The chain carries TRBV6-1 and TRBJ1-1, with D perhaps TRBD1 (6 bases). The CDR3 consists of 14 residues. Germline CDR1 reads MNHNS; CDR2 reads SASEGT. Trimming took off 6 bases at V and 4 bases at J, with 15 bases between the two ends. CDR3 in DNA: TGTGCCAGCAGACCCGAGACAGGAGTCACTGAAGCTTTCTTT. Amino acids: CASRPETGVTEAFF.

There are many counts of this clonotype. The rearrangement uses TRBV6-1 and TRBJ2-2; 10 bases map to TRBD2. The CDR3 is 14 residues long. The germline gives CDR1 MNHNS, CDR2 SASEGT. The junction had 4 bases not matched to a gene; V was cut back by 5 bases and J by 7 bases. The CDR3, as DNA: TGTGCCAGCAGTCGTTGGACTAGCGGCGGGGAGCTGTTTTTT. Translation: CASSRWTSGGELFF.

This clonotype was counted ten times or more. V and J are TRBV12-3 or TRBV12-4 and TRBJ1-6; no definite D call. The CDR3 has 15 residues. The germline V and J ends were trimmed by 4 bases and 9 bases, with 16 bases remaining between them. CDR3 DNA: TGTGCCAGCAGTTCGGTTCCCCGGGTGAGTTCACCCCTCCACTTT. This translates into CASSSVPRVSSPLHF.

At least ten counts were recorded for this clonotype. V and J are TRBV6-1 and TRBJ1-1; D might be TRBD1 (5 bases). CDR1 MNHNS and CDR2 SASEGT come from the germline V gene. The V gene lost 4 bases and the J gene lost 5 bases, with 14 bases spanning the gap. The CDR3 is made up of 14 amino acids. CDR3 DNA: TGTGCCAGCAGTGGAGGGGAGATGAGGACTGAAGCTTTCTTT. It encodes CASSGGEMRTEAFF.

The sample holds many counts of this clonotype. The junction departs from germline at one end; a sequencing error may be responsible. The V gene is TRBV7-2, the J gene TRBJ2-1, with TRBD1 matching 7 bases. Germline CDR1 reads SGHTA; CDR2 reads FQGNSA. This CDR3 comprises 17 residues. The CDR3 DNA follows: TGTGCCAGCAGCTTAAGGGCAGGGGGTCTTGGATACAATGAGCAGTCCTTC. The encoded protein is CASSLRAGGLGYNEQSF.

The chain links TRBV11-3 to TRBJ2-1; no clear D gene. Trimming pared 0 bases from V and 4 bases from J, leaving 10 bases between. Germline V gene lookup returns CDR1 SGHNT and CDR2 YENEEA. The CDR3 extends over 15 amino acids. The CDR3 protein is CASSLESLPYNEQFF. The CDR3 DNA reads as TGTGCCAGCAGCTTAGAATCCCTGCCGTACAATGAGCAGTTCTTC.

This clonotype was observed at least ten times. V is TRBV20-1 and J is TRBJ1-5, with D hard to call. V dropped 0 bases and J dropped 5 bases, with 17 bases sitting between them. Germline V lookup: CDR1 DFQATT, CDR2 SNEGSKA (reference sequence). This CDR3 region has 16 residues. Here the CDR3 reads CSAREEEGLTHQPQHF. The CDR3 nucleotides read TGCAGTGCTAGAGAGGAGGAGGGTTTAACTCATCAGCCCCAGCATTTT.

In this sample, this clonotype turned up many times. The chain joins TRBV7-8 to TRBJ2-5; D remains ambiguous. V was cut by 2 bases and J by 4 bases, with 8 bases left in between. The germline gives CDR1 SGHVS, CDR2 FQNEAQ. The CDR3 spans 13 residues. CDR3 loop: CASSLYTVETQYF. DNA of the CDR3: TGTGCCAGCAGCTTATATACAGTAGAGACCCAGTACTTC.

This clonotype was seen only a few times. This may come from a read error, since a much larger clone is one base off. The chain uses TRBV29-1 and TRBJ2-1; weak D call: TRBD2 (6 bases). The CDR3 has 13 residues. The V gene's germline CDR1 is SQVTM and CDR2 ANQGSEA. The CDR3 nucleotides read TGCAGCGCCGTCGCGGGAAGGTACAATGGGCAGTTCTTC. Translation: CSAVAGRYNGQFF.

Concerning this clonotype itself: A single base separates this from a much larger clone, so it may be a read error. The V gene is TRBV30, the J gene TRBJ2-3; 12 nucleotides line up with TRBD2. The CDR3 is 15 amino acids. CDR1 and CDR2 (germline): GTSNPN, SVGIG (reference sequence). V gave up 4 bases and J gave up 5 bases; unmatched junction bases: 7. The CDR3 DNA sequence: TGTGCCTGGAATCGACTAGCGGGGGCGGTAGATACGCAGTATTTT. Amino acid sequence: CAWNRLAGAVDTQYF.

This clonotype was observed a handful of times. CDR3 nucleotide sequence: TGTGCCAGCCGACCTAATAAAAACACCATATATTTT. Amino acids: CASRPNKNTIYF. The rearrangement joins TRBV6-1 to TRBJ1-3; D unclear. V dropped 8 bases and J dropped 6 bases, with 11 bases sitting between them. Germline CDR1 is MNHNS and CDR2 is SASEGT. The CDR3 is 12 amino acids.

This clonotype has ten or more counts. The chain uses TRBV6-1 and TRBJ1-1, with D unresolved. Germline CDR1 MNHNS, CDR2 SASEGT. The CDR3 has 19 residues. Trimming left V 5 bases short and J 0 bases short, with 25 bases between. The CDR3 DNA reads TGTGCCAGCAGTCCCAGTGGTAGCATATTACAGCATTTGAACACTGAAGCTTTCTTT. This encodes CASSPSGSILQHLNTEAFF.

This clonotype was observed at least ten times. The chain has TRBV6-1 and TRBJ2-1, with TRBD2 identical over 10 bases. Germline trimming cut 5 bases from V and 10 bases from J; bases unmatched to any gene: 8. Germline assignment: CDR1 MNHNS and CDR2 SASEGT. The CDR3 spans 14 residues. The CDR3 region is CASSRHPGLAEQFF. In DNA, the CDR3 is TGTGCCAGCAGTCGTCATCCGGGACTAGCGGAGCAGTTCTTC.